These T cell receptor beta chains were read from a single sample in a study of molecular identifiers for immune sequencing clone quantification. TCRdb reprocessed the PCR reads via MiXCR and lists one record per CDR3 protein. Here the sample spans tens of thousands of distinct CDR3 sequences, roughly 23% being singletons. The source material was naive CD8+ T cells from blood, with Jurkat cell RNA spiked in. Receptors were obtained from a human donor in good health. Some libraries in this study had Jurkat cell RNA spiked in. CDR3s include the opening cysteine and the closing phenylalanine or tryptophan. Only part of the rows carry a size: once, few, many, or a class if the clone is expanded.

>TRBV27|few|TRBJ2-7
CASSFGQGEYEQYF
>TRBV7-9|many|TRBJ2-7
CASAQGAWEQYF
>TRBV6-5|many|TRBJ2-3
CASSYGLALDTQYF
>TRBV7-6|NA|TRBJ2-3
CASSSSGFAGTDTQYF
>TRBV7-2|many|TRBJ2-7
CASSPSGTFYEQYF
>TRBV7-2|many|TRBJ1-1
CASSQRDREDTEAFF
>TRBV4-3|many|TRBJ2-5
CASSNGPGGRETQYF
>TRBV7-9|many|TRBJ2-1
CASSFALSPYNEQFF
>TRBV28|few|TRBJ2-7
CASSSTDRTYEQYF
>TRBV12-3/TRBV12-4|many|TRBJ1-2
CASSLAAVTMSGYTF
>TRBV6-5|many|TRBJ2-7
CASSYSIPNYEQYF
>TRBV14|few|TRBJ2-1
CASSQGERSGAYNEQFF
>TRBV7-9|many|TRBJ1-4
CASSFFGPGAEKLFF
>TRBV24-1|few|TRBJ2-5
CATSDLFGGEETQYF
>TRBV7-8|many|TRBJ2-7
CASSPGQSTYEQYF
>TRBV5-1|NA|TRBJ2-7
CASSLRGERTSYEQYF
>TRBV4-3|NA|TRBJ2-1
CASSQTYGTGGSIRNNEQFF
>TRBV4-1|few|TRBJ1-3
CASGQGQVGNTIYF
>TRBV3-1|few|TRBJ2-1
CASSPRTLTDEQFF
>TRBV19|few|TRBJ2-7
CASSMGHTYEQYF
>TRBV10-3|NA|TRBJ2-7
CAISDGGGGSYEQYF
>TRBV27|many|TRBJ2-7
CASSRTLGYEQYF
>TRBV29-1|NA|TRBJ2-7
CSVGRTGYSYEQYF
>TRBV30|NA|TRBJ2-6
CAWSVQARRGPQPGANVLTF
>TRBV9|many|TRBJ2-3
CASSVGGLGLQYF
>TRBV7-9|many|TRBJ2-5
CASSLAPGPGQETQYF
>TRBV12-3/TRBV12-4|NA|TRBJ1-4
CASSSTLALSELFF
>TRBV5-4|many|TRBJ2-7
CASSLGTLSYEQYF
>TRBV5-1|many|TRBJ1-1
CASGRELNTEAFF
>TRBV5-5|many|TRBJ2-7
CASSLGRAYEQYF
>TRBV25-1|few|TRBJ2-1
CASSDTTSGRAMGYNEQFF
>TRBV2|many|TRBJ2-2
CASSEAEQMPNTGELFF
>TRBV6-2/TRBV6-3|many|TRBJ1-1
CASSYTPYREAFF
>TRBV27|NA|TRBJ1-1
CASSLLGTSNTEAFF
>TRBV7-9|few|TRBJ2-7
CASSPDSNYEQYF
>TRBV2|many|TRBJ2-7
CASSEYGGDYSYEQYF
>TRBV4-1|few|NA
CASSQFPAGGTDTQHF
>TRBV4-3|NA|TRBJ2-7
CASSQDLTSGSYEQYF
>TRBV12-3/TRBV12-4|many|TRBJ2-4
CASSPLWHIQYF
>TRBV27|many|TRBJ2-5
CASSPMTEQETQYF
>TRBV4-3|many|TRBJ1-5
CASSQEPGSNQPQHF
>TRBV2|many|TRBJ2-7
CASRISEEPKAHEQYF
>TRBV30|NA|TRBJ1-2
CAWRTFGTVYGYTF
>TRBV4-1|many|TRBJ1-1
CASSQDIGMNTEAFF
>TRBV29-1|many|TRBJ2-7
CSASPQGASYEQYF
>TRBV5-6|NA|TRBJ1-1
CASSPGTSEAFF
>TRBV19|many|TRBJ2-7
CASGAGLRYEQYF
>TRBV27|few|TRBJ2-3
CASSPGGADTQYF
>TRBV7-9|few|TRBJ1-2
CASSLVGQANYGYTF
>TRBV23-1|few|TRBJ1-1
CASSQDGQWRGGPTEAFF
>TRBV27|few|TRBJ2-1
CASSSTRTGQRSSYNEQFF
>TRBV18|few|TRBJ2-7
CASSSGPSYEQYF
>TRBV29-1|many|TRBJ1-1
CSAEGNREAFF
>TRBV28|few|TRBJ1-3
CASSEGSSGNTIYF
>TRBV13|NA|TRBJ2-3
CASSSHNMHTQYF
>TRBV7-9|many|TRBJ2-2
CASSSGAGTTIGVPGELFF
>TRBV11-2|many|TRBJ1-2
CASSSMTGDYGYTF
>TRBV15|many|TRBJ1-5
CATSRDRGSNQPQHF
>TRBV19|NA|TRBJ2-1
CASSIADYSNEQFF